What follows are 4 T cell receptor beta chains derived from one specimen sequenced in a study of blood T cell repertoires in COVID-19. The repertoire was sequenced with immunoSEQ multiplex PCR; TCRdb's copy has only in-frame clones and lacks some. The top ten hold about 2% of the sample, which has 87,000 or so clones, roughly four fifths seen once. The sample consisted of peripheral blood. The source is a woman in her 70s with acute or convalescent COVID-19.

V gene TRBV7-2 combines with J gene TRBJ1-1, with D unclear. Germline V CDR1 and CDR2: SGHTA, FQGNSA. V dropped 0 bases and J dropped 2 bases, with 7 bases sitting between them. This CDR3 is 14 amino acids long. DNA of the CDR3: TGTGCCAGCAGCTTAGCACACGTTAACACTGAAGCTTTCTTT. It codes for CASSLAHVNTEAFF. Variable domain in full (rest from reference TRBV7-2 and TRBJ1-1): GAGVSQSPSNKVTEKGKDVELRCDPISGHTALYWYRQSLGQGLEFLIYFQGNSAPDKSGLPSDRFSAERTGGSVSTLTIQRTQQEDSAVYLCASSLAHVNTEAFFGQGTRLTVV.

The chain employs TRBV6-5 and TRBJ1-2, with TRBD1 matching 7 bases. V gave up 6 bases and J gave up 4 bases; unmatched junction bases: 8. This CDR3 is 14 amino acids long. Germline values: CDR1 MNHEY, CDR2 SVGAGI. CDR3 sequence (DNA): TGTGCCAGCAGGCGAAACACAGGGGTCTATGGCTACACCTTC. The encoded protein is CASRRNTGVYGYTF.

The chain recombines TRBV7-9 with TRBJ2-5, with D perhaps TRBD1 (5 bases). Per the germline V gene, CDR1 is SEHNR and CDR2 is FQNEAQ (reference sequence). V lost 5 bases to trimming and J lost 0 bases, with 7 bases between them. The CDR3 is 13 residues long. As DNA, the CDR3 is TGTGCCAGCAGCACGGACAACCAAGAGACCCAGTACTTC. It codes for CASSTDNQETQYF.

This CDR3 is CASSEPGLGPSETQYF. The CDR3 coding sequence is TGCGCCAGCAGCGAGCCGGGACTAGGCCCCTCAGAGACCCAGTACTTC. The rearrangement joins TRBV5-1 to TRBJ2-5; TRBD2 matches at 8 bases. The CDR3 sequence is 16 residues long. V shed 4 bases, J shed 4 bases, and the junction held 12 bases outside the gene matches. Germline assignment: CDR1 SGHRS and CDR2 YFSETQ.